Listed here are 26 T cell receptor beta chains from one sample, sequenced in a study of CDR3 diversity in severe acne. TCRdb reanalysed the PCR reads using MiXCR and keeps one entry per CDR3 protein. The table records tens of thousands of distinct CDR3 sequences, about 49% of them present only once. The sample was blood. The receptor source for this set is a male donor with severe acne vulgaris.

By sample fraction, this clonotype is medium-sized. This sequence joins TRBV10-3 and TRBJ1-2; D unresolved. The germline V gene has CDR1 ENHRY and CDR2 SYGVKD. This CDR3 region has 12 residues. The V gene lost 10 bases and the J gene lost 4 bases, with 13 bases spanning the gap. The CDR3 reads CATGQVSYGYTF. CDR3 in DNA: TGTGCCACAGGCCAGGTTTCCTATGGCTACACCTTC.

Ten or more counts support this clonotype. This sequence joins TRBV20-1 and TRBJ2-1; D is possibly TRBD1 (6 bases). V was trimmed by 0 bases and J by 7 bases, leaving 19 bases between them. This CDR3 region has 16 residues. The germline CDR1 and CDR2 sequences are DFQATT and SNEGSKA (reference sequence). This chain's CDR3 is CSARDQGSIVGNEQFF. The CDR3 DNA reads TGCAGTGCTAGAGATCAGGGGAGCATAGTTGGGAATGAGCAGTTCTTC.

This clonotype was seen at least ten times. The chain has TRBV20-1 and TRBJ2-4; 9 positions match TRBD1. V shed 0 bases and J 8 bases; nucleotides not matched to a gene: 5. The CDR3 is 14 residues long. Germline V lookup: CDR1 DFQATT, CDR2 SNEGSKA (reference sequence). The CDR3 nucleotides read TGCAGTGCTAGAGAGCGAAGGGACAGGGACATTCAGTACTTC. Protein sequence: CSARERRDRDIQYF.

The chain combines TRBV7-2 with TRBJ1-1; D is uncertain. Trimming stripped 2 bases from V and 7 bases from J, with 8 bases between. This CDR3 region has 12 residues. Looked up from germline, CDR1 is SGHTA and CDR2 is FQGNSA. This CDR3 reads CASSLLNLEAFF. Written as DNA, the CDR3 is TGTGCCAGCAGCTTATTAAACCTTGAAGCTTTCTTT.

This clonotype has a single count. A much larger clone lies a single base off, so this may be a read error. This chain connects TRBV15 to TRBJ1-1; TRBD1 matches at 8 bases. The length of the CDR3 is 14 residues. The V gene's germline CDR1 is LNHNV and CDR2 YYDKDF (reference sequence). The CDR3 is CATSHRGRITEALF. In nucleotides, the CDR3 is TGTGCCACCAGCCACAGGGGGAGAATCACTGAAGCTCTCTTT.

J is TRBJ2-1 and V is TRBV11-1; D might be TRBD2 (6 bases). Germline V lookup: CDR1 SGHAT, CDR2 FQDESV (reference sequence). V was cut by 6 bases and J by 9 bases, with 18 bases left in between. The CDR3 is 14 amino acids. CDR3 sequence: CASSSLNGGVEQFF. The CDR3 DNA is TGTGCCAGCAGTTCACTCAACGGGGGAGTTGAGCAGTTCTTC.

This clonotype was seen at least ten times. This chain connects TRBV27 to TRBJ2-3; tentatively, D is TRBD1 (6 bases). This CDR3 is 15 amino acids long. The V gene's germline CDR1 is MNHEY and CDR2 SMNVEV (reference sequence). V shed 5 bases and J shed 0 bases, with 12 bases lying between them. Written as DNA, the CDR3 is TGTGCCAGCAGTCCAGGGGAATCTAGCACAGATACGCAGTATTTT. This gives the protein CASSPGESSTDTQYF.

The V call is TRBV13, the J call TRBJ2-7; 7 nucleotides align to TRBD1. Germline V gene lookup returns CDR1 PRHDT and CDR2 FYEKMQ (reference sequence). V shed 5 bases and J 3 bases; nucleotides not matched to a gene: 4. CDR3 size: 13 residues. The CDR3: CASSRQGVYEQYF. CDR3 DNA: TGTGCCAGCAGCCGCCAGGGGGTCTACGAGCAGTACTTC.

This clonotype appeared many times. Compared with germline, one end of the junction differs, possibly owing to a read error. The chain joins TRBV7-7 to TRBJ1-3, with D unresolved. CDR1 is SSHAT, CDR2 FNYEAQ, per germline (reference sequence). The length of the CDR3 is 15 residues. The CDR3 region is CASSLRGRSGNTIYF. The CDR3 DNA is TGTGCTAGCAGCTTACGGGGTCGCTCTGGAAACACCATATATTTT.

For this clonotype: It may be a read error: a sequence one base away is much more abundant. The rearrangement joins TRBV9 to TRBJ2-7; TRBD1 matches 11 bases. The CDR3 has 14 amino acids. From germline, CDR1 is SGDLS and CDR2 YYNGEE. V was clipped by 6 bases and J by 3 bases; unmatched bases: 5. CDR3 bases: TGTGCCAGCAACGCTGGGACAGGGGGCTACGAGCAGTACTTC. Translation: CASNAGTGGYEQYF.

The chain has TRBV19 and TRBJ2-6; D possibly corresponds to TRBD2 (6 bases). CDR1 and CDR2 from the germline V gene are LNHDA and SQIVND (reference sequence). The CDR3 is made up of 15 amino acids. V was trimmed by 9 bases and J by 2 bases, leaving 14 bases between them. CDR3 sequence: CASLLRGAGANVLTF. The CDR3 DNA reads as TGTGCCAGCCTCCTCCGCGGGGCTGGGGCCAACGTCCTGACTTTC.

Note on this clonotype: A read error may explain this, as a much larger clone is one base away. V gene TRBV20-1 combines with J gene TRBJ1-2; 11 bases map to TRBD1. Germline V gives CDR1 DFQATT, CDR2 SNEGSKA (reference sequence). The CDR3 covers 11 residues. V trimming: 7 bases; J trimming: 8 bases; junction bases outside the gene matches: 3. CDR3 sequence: CSVGTGGGYTF. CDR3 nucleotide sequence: TGCAGTGTTGGGACAGGGGGGGGCTACACCTTC.

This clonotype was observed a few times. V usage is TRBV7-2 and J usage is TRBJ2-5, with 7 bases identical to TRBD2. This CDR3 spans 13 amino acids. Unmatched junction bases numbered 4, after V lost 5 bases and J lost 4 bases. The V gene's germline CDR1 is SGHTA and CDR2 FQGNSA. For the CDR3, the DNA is TGTGCCAGCAGCCCCATAGCGGGAGAGACCCAGTACTTC. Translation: CASSPIAGETQYF.

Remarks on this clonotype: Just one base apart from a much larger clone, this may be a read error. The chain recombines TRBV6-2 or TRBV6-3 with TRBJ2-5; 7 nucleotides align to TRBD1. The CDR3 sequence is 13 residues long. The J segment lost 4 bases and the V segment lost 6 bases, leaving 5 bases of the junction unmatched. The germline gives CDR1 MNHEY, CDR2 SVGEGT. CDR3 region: CASRGTARETQYF. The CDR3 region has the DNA TGTGCCAGCAGAGGGACAGCCCGAGAGACCCAGTACTTC.

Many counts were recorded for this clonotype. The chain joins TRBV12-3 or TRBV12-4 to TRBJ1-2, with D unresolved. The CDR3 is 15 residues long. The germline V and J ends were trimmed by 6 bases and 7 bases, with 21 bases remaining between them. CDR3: CASSPPNELVRGYTF. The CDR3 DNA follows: TGTGCCAGCAGCCCACCAAACGAACTCGTCCGTGGCTACACCTTC.

CDR3 in amino acids: CASSPGLVANTGELFF. The CDR3 nucleotides read TGTGCCAGCAGCCCCGGATTGGTAGCGAACACCGGGGAGCTGTTTTTT. The chain combines TRBV7-2 with TRBJ2-2, with unresolved D. The length of the CDR3 is 16 residues. Trimming took 5 bases from V and 0 from J, leaving 13 bases between them. Germline lookup yields CDR1 SGHTA and CDR2 FQGNSA.

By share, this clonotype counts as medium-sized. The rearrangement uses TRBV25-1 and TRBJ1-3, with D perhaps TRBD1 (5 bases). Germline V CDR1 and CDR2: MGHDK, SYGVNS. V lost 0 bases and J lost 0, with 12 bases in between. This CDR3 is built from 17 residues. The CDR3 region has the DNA TGTGCCAGCAGTGAATATGGGGCAAGGAGCTCTGGAAACACCATATATTTT. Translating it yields CASSEYGARSSGNTIYF.

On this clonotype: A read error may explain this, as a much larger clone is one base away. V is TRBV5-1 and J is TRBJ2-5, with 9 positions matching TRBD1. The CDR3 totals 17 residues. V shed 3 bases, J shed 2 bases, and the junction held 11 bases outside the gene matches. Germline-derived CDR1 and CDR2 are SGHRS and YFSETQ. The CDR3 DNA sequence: TGCGCCAGCAGCTCTCGACCCACCGGGACAGGGCAAGAGACCCAGTACTTC. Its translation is CASSSRPTGTGQETQYF.

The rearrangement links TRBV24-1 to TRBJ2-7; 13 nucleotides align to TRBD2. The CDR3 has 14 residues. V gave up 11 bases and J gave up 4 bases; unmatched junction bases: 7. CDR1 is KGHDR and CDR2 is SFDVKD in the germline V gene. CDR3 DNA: TGTGCCAGCAGCTGGACTAGCGGGAGTTACGAGCAGTACTTC. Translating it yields CASSWTSGSYEQYF.

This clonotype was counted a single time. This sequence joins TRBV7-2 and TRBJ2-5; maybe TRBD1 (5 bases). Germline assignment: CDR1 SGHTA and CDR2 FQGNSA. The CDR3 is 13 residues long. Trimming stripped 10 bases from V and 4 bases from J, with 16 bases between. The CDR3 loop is CATSESRVETQYF. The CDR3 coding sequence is TGTGCCACCAGTGAATCCAGGGTAGAGACCCAGTACTTC.

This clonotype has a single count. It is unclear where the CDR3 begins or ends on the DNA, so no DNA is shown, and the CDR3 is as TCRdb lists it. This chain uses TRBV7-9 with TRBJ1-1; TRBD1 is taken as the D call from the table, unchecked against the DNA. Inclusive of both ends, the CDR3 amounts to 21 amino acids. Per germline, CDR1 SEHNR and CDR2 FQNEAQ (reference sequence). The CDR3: CASSFYICSASQGQGNTEAFF.

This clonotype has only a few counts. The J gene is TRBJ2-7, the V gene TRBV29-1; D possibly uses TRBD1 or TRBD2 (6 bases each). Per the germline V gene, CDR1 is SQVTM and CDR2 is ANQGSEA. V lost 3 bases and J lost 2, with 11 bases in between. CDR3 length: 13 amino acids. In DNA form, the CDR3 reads TGCAGCGTTGATGGAGGGGGAACCTACGAGCAGTACTTC. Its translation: CSVDGGGTYEQYF.

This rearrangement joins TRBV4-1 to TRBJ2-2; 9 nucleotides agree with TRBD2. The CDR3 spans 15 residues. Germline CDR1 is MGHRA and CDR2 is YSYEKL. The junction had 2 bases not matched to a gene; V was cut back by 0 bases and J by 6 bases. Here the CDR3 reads CASSQEGGRAGELFF. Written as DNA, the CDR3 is TGCGCCAGCAGCCAAGAAGGCGGGAGGGCCGGGGAGCTGTTTTTT.

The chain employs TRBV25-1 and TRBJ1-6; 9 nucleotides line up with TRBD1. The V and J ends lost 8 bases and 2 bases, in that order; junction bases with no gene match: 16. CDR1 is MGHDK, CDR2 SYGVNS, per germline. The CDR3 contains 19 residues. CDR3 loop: CASGLGTGNPFPYNSPLHF. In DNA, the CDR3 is TGTGCCAGCGGCCTTGGGACAGGGAACCCCTTCCCCTATAATTCACCCCTCCACTTT.

The CDR3 coding sequence is TGTGCCAGCAGCTGGGACAGACATGAGCAGTTCTTC. Protein: CASSWDRHEQFF. V is TRBV7-9 and J is TRBJ2-1, with 7 bases matching TRBD1. Trimming removed 4 bases from V and 8 bases from J; junction bases left unmatched: 2. Germline V gene lookup returns CDR1 SEHNR and CDR2 FQNEAQ (reference sequence). The CDR3 runs to 12 residues. The entire variable domain, with the rest obtained from reference TRBV7-9 and TRBJ2-1, is as follows: DTGVSQNPRHKITKRGQNVTFRCDPISEHNRLYWYRQTLGQGPEFLTYFQNEAQLEKSRLLSDRFSAERPKGSFSTLEIQRTEQGDSAMYLCASSWDRHEQFFGPGTRLTVL.

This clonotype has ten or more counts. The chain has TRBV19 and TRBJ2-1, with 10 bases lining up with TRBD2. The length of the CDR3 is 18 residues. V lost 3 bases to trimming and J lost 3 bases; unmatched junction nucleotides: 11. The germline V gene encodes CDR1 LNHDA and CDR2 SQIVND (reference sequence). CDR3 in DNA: TGTGCCAGTAGTATGCCGTCGTCTAGCGGGAGTTTCTACAATGAGCAGTTCTTC. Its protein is CASSMPSSSGSFYNEQFF. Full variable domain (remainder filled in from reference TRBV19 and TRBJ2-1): DGGITQSPKYLFRKEGQNVTLSCEQNLNHDAMYWYRQDPGQGLRLIYYSQIVNDFQKGDIAEGYSVSREKKESFPLTVTSAQKNPTAFYLCASSMPSSSGSFYNEQFFGPGTRLTVL.